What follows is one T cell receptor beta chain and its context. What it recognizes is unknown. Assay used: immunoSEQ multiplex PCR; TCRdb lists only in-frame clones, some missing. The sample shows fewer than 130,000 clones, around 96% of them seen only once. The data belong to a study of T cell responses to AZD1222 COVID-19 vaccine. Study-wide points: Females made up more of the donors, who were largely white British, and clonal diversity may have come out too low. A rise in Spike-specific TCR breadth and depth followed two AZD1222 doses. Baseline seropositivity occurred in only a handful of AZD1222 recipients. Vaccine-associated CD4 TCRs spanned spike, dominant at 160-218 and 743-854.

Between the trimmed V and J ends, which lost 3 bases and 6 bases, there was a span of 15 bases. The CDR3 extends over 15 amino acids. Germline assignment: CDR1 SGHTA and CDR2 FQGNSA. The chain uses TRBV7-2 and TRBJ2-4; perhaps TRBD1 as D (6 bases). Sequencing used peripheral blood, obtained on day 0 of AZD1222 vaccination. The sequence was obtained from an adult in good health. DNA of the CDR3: TGTGCCAGCAGCTTCCAACAGGGATTTGGAAACATTCAGTACTTC. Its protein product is CASSFQQGFGNIQYF.